This T cell receptor beta chain was documented in a study of T cells after yellow fever vaccination. About the research overall: Preparing low-cell-number fractions relied on SMART-Seq v4 Ultra Low Input. Findings of the study overall: Abundant clonotypes from the bulk population could contaminate FACS-sorted repertoires. Clones that expanded after primary vaccination mostly reappeared after the booster (less than 98% CD4, about 89% CD8).

Template-switching 5'RACE yielded the TCR cDNA; a universal primer site and UMIs were added in the process. TCRdb redid the calling of the 5' RACE reads with MiXCR, one entry per CDR3 protein. The sample has 500,000 to 650,000 distinct CDR3 sequences; approximately 13% are singletons. The V gene lost 3 bases and the J gene lost 8 bases, with 11 bases spanning the gap. The CDR3 length is 12 residues. The V gene's germline CDR1 is DFQATT and CDR2 SNEGSKA (reference sequence). This clonotype appeared a few times. Its antigen is not identified. The gene calls are TRBV20-1 and TRBJ2-4; tentative D call: TRBD1 (6 bases). The source material was PBMCs, sampled on the day of the yellow fever booster vaccination. The receptor was derived from a man between 25 and 39 years old who received the YFV17D yellow fever vaccine. The CDR3 DNA reads TGCAGTGCTAGTGGACAGTGGGACATTCAGTACTTC. Its protein is CSASGQWDIQYF.